Here is one TCR beta chain with its context. What it binds is not known. The data are from a study of cytomegalovirus exposure and HLA in healthy donors. This CDR3 comprises 15 residues. The V end lost 4 bases, the J end lost 4 bases, and 14 bases lay between the germline ends. The V gene's germline CDR1 is SGHNT and CDR2 YYREEE (reference sequence). Primers included in the PCR were 60 Vbeta and 13 Jbeta primers. This table comes from immunoSEQ multiplex PCR, and its TCRdb copy is limited to in-frame clones, with some not included. The data show some 120,000 clones, with over 65% seen just once and more than 1.5% held by the top ten. Study-level points and caveats: A later examination showed that TCR association rates differed by HLA locus, with DRB1 most and HLA-C fewest. In a later analysis, V- and J-gene trimming of beta chains associated with a DCLRE1C missense variant, replicated independently.

The chain has TRBV5-4 and TRBJ2-2, with TRBD1 as a possible D gene (5 bases). The sequence derives from a man aged 18 to 30 in good health and CMV-seronegative. The material sequenced was PBMCs. CDR3 nucleotide sequence: TGTGCCAGCAGCGAGGAAGGGGTTGGCACCGGGGAGCTGTTTTTT. It translates to CASSEEGVGTGELFF.